The T cell receptor beta chain described here comes from a study of blood T cell repertoires in COVID-19 (dated by TCRdb to the early 2020s). Some background on the complete study: Collaborator samples came from the United States, Italy and Spain and covered acute and convalescent phases of COVID-19. The prospective study material was composed of cDNA or gDNA derived from T cells, B-cell-depleted T cells, or PBMCs. Deeply sampled blood TCRbeta repertoires from subjects exposed to, actively infected with, or recovered from COVID-19 were included in the dataset. A freely available public database, intended as a resource for researchers studying the immune response to SARS-CoV-2, is where the repertoires were released. Samples came from the ongoing ImmuneRACE study (first 160 participants) plus 1,254 subjects from 6 global collaborators. A de-identified subject ID, COVID-19 status, age in years and sex were almost always included in the sample metadata. Where available, HLA class I and class II types were taken from metadata supplied by the sample provider and were not determined by assay-based typing. Overall results and qualifications from the work: The amount of clinical and demographic metadata varied by source and participant and was provided uncurated.

A second Seattle source provided samples from volunteer blood donors who had recovered from COVID-19. Collaborating institutions collected whole blood in K2EDTA tubes following their own protocols. For TCRbeta analysis, collaborators shipped samples in one of three forms: frozen whole blood, isolated PBMCs, or DNA extracted from either of those sample types. The immunoSEQ Assay, a bias-controlled multiplex PCR, was used to amplify TCRbeta CDR3 regions from genomic DNA. In the original analysis: Within the assay, amplification of reference gene primers was used to estimate how many nucleated cells each sample contained. To quantify the absolute abundance of each unique TCRbeta CDR3 rearrangement, sequence reads were collapsed and filtered. Productive Simpson clonality was computed per sample as the square root of Simpson's diversity index over productive rearrangements. TCRdb retrieved this table from immuneACCESS and kept in-frame rearrangements only. Not all clones are present; in checked studies, unresolved V genes account for under half, and no reason is known for the remainder. V, J and clone size are those of that table, while D and trimming were read from the DNA. This sample comprises roughly 260,000 clones, 86% of them detected only once. The ten largest clones capture roughly 9.8% of the sample.

This clone was seen just once. The target of this receptor is not known. Base qualities are not recorded, but no much larger clone differs from it by a single base. V loses 7 bases of germline sequence and J loses 6 bases, and the interval between the two ends is 19 bases. CDR1 is given as MGHDK and CDR2 as SYGVNS, both from the germline V gene. The CDR3 starts with the cysteine, ends with the phenylalanine, and has 15 residues. Only the CDR3 part of the read is kept: 45 bases, read in frame from the first base. This TCR came from a man aged 40-49 years who had recovered from COVID-19. Sequencing was done on a sample of peripheral blood. The V and J genes are TRBV25-1 and TRBJ2-1; TRBD1 could be the D gene, as 6 bases match. The sequenced DNA: TGTGCCAGCAATTCCCGGGACACCGGAGGCAATGAGCAGTTCTTC. Its translation is CASNSRDTGGNEQFF.